These 4 T cell receptor beta chains originate from one sample sequenced in a study of T cells after yellow fever vaccination. One entry per CDR3 protein results from TCRdb running MiXCR on the 5' RACE reads. The table includes 240,000 or so distinct CDR3 sequences, 6.9% detected once. This specimen consisted of CD4+ T cells sorted from PBMCs, obtained 15 days after the yellow fever booster vaccination. The receptors come from a young man who received the YFV17D yellow fever vaccine.

The rearrangement links TRBV5-1 to TRBJ2-5; D is ambiguous. Germline V gene sequence: CDR1 SGHRS, CDR2 YFSETQ. CDR3 length: 14 residues. V was pared by 1 base and J by 1 base, with 8 bases between. The CDR3: CASSLSGTQETQYF. The CDR3 DNA reads as TGCGCCAGCAGCTTGTCCGGAACCCAAGAGACCCAGTACTTC.

This clonotype occurred many times. The chain is built from TRBV20-1 and TRBJ2-2, with a possible D match to TRBD1 (6 bases). Trimming left V 3 bases short and J 3 bases short, with 11 bases between. Germline CDR1 DFQATT, CDR2 SNEGSKA (reference sequence). The CDR3 is 14 amino acids. DNA of the CDR3: TGCAGTGCTAGGACCAACAGGGACACCGGGGAGCTGTTTTTT. Its translation: CSARTNRDTGELFF.

Many counts were recorded for this clonotype. V and J are TRBV15 and TRBJ2-3; 11 bases are a match to TRBD2. The CDR3 extends over 19 amino acids. From germline, CDR1 is LNHNV and CDR2 YYDKDF (reference sequence). The V and J ends lost 0 bases and 0 bases, in that order; junction bases with no gene match: 8. CDR3 sequence (DNA): TGTGCCACCAGCAGAGATCTGGGGTTAGCGGGAGGGAGCACAGATACGCAGTATTTT. This codes for CATSRDLGLAGGSTDTQYF.

V and J are TRBV10-2 and TRBJ2-5, with 8 bases lining up with TRBD1. Germline CDR1 WSHSY, CDR2 SAAADI. The J segment lost 1 base and the V segment lost 5 bases, leaving 6 bases of the junction unmatched. The CDR3 loop spans 15 amino acids. This CDR3 is CASSYRGAFQETQYF. The CDR3 DNA reads as TGCGCCAGCAGTTACAGGGGGGCCTTCCAAGAGACCCAGTACTTC.